This note documents a single T cell receptor (beta chain) sequence. What it binds is unknown. This entry comes from a study of Graves' ophthalmopathy and Graves' hyperthyroidism. Regarding the study as a whole: The model's ophthalmopathy progression predictions had approximately 65% sensitivity and 72.22% specificity. Most thyroid clonotypes with frequency above 0.001 were detected in blood too.

RNA transcripts were the template, and TCR beta CDR3 regions were amplified from them. First-round RT-PCR relied on HTBI primers, and a second-round multiplex PCR came next. TCRdb re-called the multiplex PCR reads through MiXCR, storing one row per CDR3 protein. The sample yields under 200,000 distinct CDR3 sequences, 30% to 45% seen once. CDR3 length: 15 residues. After removal of 5 bases from V and 6 bases from J, the junction contained 11 bases not matched to a gene. The V gene is TRBV12-3 or TRBV12-4, the J gene TRBJ1-1, with 8 positions matching TRBD1. The origin of this receptor is a woman between 40 and 55 years old with Graves' ophthalmopathy. Sequencing was done on a sample of peripheral blood. The CDR3 nucleotides read TGTGCCAGCAGTACAACAGGGGGAGGGGCAGCTGAAGCTTTCTTT. Translation gives CASSTTGGGAAEAFF.